This TCR beta chain derives from a study of beta chain features in type 1 diabetes. Findings of the study overall: Among patients, naive, central memory and Treg TCRB repertoires appeared more similar than among healthy donors. Insertion counts at VDJ junctions were lower in type 1 diabetes patients, who also showed more deletions there.

CDR1 and CDR2 (germline): SGHRS, YFSETQ. The CDR3 spans 14 residues. V shed 4 bases and J 5 bases; nucleotides not matched to a gene: 7. The sequenced template was cDNA made from the entire isolated RNA. Sequencing was performed with immunoSEQ multiplex PCR; in TCRdb, only in-frame clones are kept and a portion is missing. The data show under 550,000 clones, roughly 10% seen once. About this clone itself: What it binds is unknown.

This rearrangement joins TRBV5-1 to TRBJ2-5, with 8 nucleotides matching TRBD1. The source of this sequence is a young woman in good health. The sample was naive CD4+ T cells from blood. CDR3 sequence (DNA): TGCGCCAGCAGCGGACAGGGAAGGTGGGAGACCCAGTACTTC. Translation: CASSGQGRWETQYF.